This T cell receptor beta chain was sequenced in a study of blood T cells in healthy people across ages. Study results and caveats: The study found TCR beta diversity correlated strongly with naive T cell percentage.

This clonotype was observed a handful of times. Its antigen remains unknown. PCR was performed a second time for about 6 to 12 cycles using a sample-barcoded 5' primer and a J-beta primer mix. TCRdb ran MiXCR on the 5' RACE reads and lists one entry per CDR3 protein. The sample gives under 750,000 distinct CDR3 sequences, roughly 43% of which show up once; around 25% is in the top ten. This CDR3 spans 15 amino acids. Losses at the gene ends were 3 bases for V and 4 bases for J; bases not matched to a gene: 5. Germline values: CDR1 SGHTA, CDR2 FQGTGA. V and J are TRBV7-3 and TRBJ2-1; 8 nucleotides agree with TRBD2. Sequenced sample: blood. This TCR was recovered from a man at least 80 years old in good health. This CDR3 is CASSFFSGTYNEQFF. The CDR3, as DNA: TGTGCCAGCAGCTTTTTTAGCGGGACGTACAATGAGCAGTTCTTC.